The 27 T cell receptor beta chains listed next were all sequenced from one sample in a study of T and B cells in COVID-19 patients. Each TRB amplification used 250-500 ng of genomic DNA from blood. Multiplex PCR with BIOMED2 TRB-A/B primer pools amplified TRB rearrangements. Each CDR3 protein gets one entry after TCRdb re-called the multiplex PCR reads with MiXCR. There are 10,000 or so distinct CDR3 sequences in the sample; roughly 31% occur only once, and roughly a sixth lies in the top ten. The material sequenced was blood. These receptors were collected from a human donor with active COVID-19.

This clonotype came up a few times. The rearrangement joins TRBV5-4 to TRBJ1-1, with 10 bases that match TRBD1. V lost 3 bases, J lost 4 bases, and 6 bases stayed unmatched. Germline CDR1 reads SGHNT; CDR2 reads YYREEE (reference sequence). The CDR3 spans 15 residues. The CDR3, as DNA: TGTGCCAGCAGCTCCAAAGACAGGGGGCGCACTGAAGCTTTCTTT. This sequence encodes CASSSKDRGRTEAFF.

By proportion, this clonotype is medium-sized. The rearrangement uses TRBV19 and TRBJ1-2; tentative D call: TRBD1 (6 bases). Trimming stripped 3 bases from V and 8 bases from J, with 10 bases between. The CDR3 runs 12 residues. The V gene's germline CDR1 is LNHDA and CDR2 SQIVND (reference sequence). CDR3 sequence: CASSMGGRGYTF. The CDR3 coding sequence is TGTGCCAGTAGTATGGGGGGGCGAGGCTACACCTTC. Using reference TRBV19 and TRBJ1-2 for the parts outside the CDR3, the full variable domain is DGGITQSPKYLFRKEGQNVTLSCEQNLNHDAMYWYRQDPGQGLRLIYYSQIVNDFQKGDIAEGYSVSREKKESFPLTVTSAQKNPTAFYLCASSMGGRGYTFGSGTRLTVV.

This rearrangement joins TRBV11-2 to TRBJ2-3; TRBD1 might be the D (6 bases). CDR1 and CDR2 (germline): SGHAT, FQNNGV. This CDR3 contains 12 residues. The V end was cut by 5 bases, the J end by 12 bases, with 15 bases between. Here the CDR3 DNA reads TGTGCCAGCAGCGACATGAGGGGGTTACAGTATTTT. This encodes CASSDMRGLQYF.

V and J are TRBV6-1 and TRBJ2-5, with D tentatively TRBD1 or TRBD2 (5 bases each). The germline V gene encodes CDR1 MNHNS and CDR2 SASEGT. Trimming left V 6 bases short and J 0 bases short, with 17 bases between. CDR3 length equals 16 residues. The CDR3 sequence is CASSPREGLNQETQYF. The CDR3 DNA is TGTGCCAGCAGCCCCCGTGAGGGGCTAAACCAAGAGACCCAGTACTTC.

In the case of this clonotype: A much more abundant neighbour one base away suggests this may be a read error. The chain links TRBV5-6 to TRBJ2-5; 10 bases are a match to TRBD1. The J call may be in error: the DNA end matches TRBJ2-1 better. The CDR3 runs to 15 residues. CDR1 is SGHDT, CDR2 YYEEEE, per germline. CDR3 residues: CASSLGGTGEETQFF. In DNA, the CDR3 is TGTGCCAGCAGCTTGGGCGGGACAGGGGAGGAGACCCAGTTCTTC.

In the case of this clonotype: Germline and junction disagree at one end, which may indicate a read error. The rearrangement links TRBV5-5 to TRBJ1-4; 8 nucleotides agree with TRBD1. This CDR3 comprises 13 residues. In germline, CDR1 is SGHKS, CDR2 YYEKEE (reference sequence). As DNA, the CDR3 is TGTGCCAGAAGCTTGAACAGGGGGGCCTCGAGGTTTTTT. Amino acid sequence: CARSLNRGASRFF. Full variable domain (remainder filled in from reference TRBV5-5 and TRBJ1-4): DAGVTQSPTHLIKTRGQQVTLRCSPISGHKSVSWYQQVLGQGPQFIFQYYEKEERGRGNFPDRFSARQFPNYSSELNVNALLLGDSALYLCARSLNRGASRFFGSGTQLSVL.

This clonotype came up a few times. The chain joins TRBV18 to TRBJ2-7; 9 positions agree with TRBD1. The V and J ends lost 4 bases and 6 bases, in that order; junction bases with no gene match: 7. The germline CDR1 and CDR2 sequences are KGHSH and LQKENI. This CDR3 is built from 14 residues. The CDR3 sequence is CASSLQQGAAEQYF. CDR3 in DNA: TGTGCCAGCTCACTTCAACAGGGGGCTGCCGAGCAGTACTTC.

This clonotype came up a few times. This sequence joins TRBV11-1 and TRBJ1-6, with 7 bases fitting TRBD1. The junction had 5 bases not matched to a gene; V was cut back by 3 bases and J by 6 bases. CDR3 length equals 15 residues. Germline V lookup: CDR1 SGHAT, CDR2 FQDESV (reference sequence). The DNA for the CDR3 is TGTGCCAGCAGCTTGGGACAGACTTTTAATTCACCCCTCCACTTT. It yields the protein CASSLGQTFNSPLHF. Looking up the rest from reference TRBV11-1 and TRBJ1-6 gives the full variable domain: EAEVAQSPRYKITEKSQAVAFWCDPISGHATLYWYRQILGQGPELLVQFQDESVVDDSQLPKDRFSAERLKGVDSTLKIQPAELGDSAMYLCASSLGQTFNSPLHFGNGTRLTVT.

The gene calls are TRBV12-3 or TRBV12-4 and TRBJ2-7; tentative D call: TRBD1 (5 bases). The CDR3 is made up of 14 amino acids. Trimming took off 6 bases at V and 2 bases at J, with 14 bases between the two ends. DNA of the CDR3: TGTGCCAGCAGCCGTCTGGACATGGCCTACGAGCAGTACTTC. It codes for CASSRLDMAYEQYF.

The chain uses TRBV5-4 and TRBJ2-3; 7 nucleotides agree with TRBD2. Per germline, CDR1 SGHNT and CDR2 YYREEE (reference sequence). Trimming at V came to 4 bases and at J to 4 bases, leaving 12 bases not matched to a gene. This CDR3 spans 16 amino acids. In DNA form, the CDR3 reads TGTGCCAGCAGCCGCGAGACTAGCTTTGCCCCAGATACGCAGTATTTT. Residues: CASSRETSFAPDTQYF. The variable domain in full, with the rest retrieved from reference TRBV5-4 and TRBJ2-3, is ETGVTQSPTHLIKTRGQQVTLRCSSQSGHNTVSWYQQALGQGPQFIFQYYREEENGRGNFPPRFSGLQFPNYSSELNVNALELDDSALYLCASSRETSFAPDTQYFGPGTRLTVL.

This sequence joins TRBV11-1 and TRBJ2-3; 10 bases are shared with TRBD1. The CDR3 consists of 15 residues. V was pared by 1 base and J by 5 bases, with 3 bases of the junction left unmatched. Germline V gene sequence: CDR1 SGHAT, CDR2 FQDESV (reference sequence). The CDR3 sequence is CASSLEGTGEDTQYF. Here the CDR3 DNA reads TGTGCCAGCAGCTTAGAGGGGACAGGGGAAGATACGCAGTATTTT.

V usage is TRBV7-2 and J usage is TRBJ1-2; D not certain. Germline CDR1 SGHTA, CDR2 FQGNSA. V was pared by 5 bases and J by 0 bases, with 13 bases between. This CDR3 contains 15 residues. The CDR3 DNA follows: TGTGCCAGCAGCAAAAGCCGTGTCTCTAACTATGGCTACACCTTC. Its protein product is CASSKSRVSNYGYTF.

The rearrangement links TRBV6-2 or TRBV6-3 to TRBJ2-6; D remains ambiguous. CDR1 is MNHEY, CDR2 SVGEGT, per germline. V lost 4 bases and J 0 bases, leaving 4 bases between the germline ends. This CDR3 is built from 14 residues. This CDR3 is CASSSDSGANVLTF. CDR3 bases: TGTGCCAGCAGTTCCGACTCTGGGGCCAACGTCCTGACTTTC.

The chain carries TRBV20-1 and TRBJ2-3; 10 positions agree with TRBD2. Trimming removed 6 bases from V and 3 bases from J; junction bases left unmatched: 6. CDR3 length: 14 amino acids. CDR1 and CDR2 from the germline V gene are DFQATT and SNEGSKA (reference sequence). DNA for the CDR3: TGCAGTGCCTTTAAAGCGGGGGGGACAGATACGCAGTATTTT. This gives the protein CSAFKAGGTDTQYF.

The chain carries TRBV12-3 or TRBV12-4 and TRBJ1-1, with 7 bases matching TRBD1. With 6 bases clipped from V and 0 bases from J, the junction kept 13 bases outside the gene matches. This CDR3 contains 17 residues. Here the CDR3 reads CASRLGQVLKMNTEAFF. The CDR3 nucleotides are TGTGCCAGCAGACTCGGACAGGTGCTAAAAATGAACACTGAAGCTTTCTTT.

This clonotype was detected a few times. The V and J genes are TRBV6-5 and TRBJ2-1; the match to TRBD2 covers 9 bases. Germline loops: CDR1 MNHEY, CDR2 SVGAGI. The CDR3 is 17 amino acids. The junction had 8 bases not matched to a gene; V was cut back by 0 bases and J by 5 bases. The CDR3 region is CASSYSSLIAGDNEQFF. In nucleotides, the CDR3 is TGTGCCAGCAGTTACTCGTCATTAATAGCGGGGGACAATGAGCAGTTCTTC.

By its share, this clonotype is medium-sized. The chain carries TRBV6-5 and TRBJ2-7; TRBD1 is a possible D gene (6 bases). Trimming stripped 8 bases from V and 3 bases from J, with 17 bases between. The CDR3 is made up of 14 amino acids. Looked up from germline, CDR1 is MNHEY and CDR2 is SVGAGI. The chain's CDR3 is CASWRLGRGYEQYF. The CDR3 nucleotides read TGTGCCAGCTGGAGGTTGGGCAGGGGCTACGAGCAGTACTTC.

J is TRBJ2-5 and V is TRBV18, with 7 bases matching TRBD1. CDR3 length: 16 amino acids. Trimming at V came to 3 bases and at J to 3 bases, leaving 10 bases not matched to a gene. The V gene's germline CDR1 is KGHSH and CDR2 LQKENI. The CDR3 reads CASSPGTVRPEETQYF. DNA for the CDR3: TGTGCCAGCTCACCGGGGACAGTTCGCCCCGAAGAGACCCAGTACTTC.

This clonotype appeared a few times. The chain couples TRBV6-5 to TRBJ1-1, with TRBD1 as a possible D gene (5 bases). Germline V gives CDR1 MNHEY, CDR2 SVGAGI. The V and J ends lost 5 bases and 5 bases respectively, with 9 bases between them. This CDR3 contains 12 residues. The CDR3 DNA reads as TGTGCCAGCAGTCGGGGGGGGACTGAAGCTTTCTTT. It encodes CASSRGGTEAFF.

This clonotype came up a few times. This chain uses TRBV5-4 with TRBJ1-6; TRBD1 might be the D (5 bases). The CDR3 extends over 15 amino acids. Trimming removed 1 base at V and 5 bases at J, with 10 bases between. From germline, CDR1 is SGHNT and CDR2 YYREEE (reference sequence). CDR3 in DNA: TGTGCCAGCAGCTTGAAAGGGGTGAATAATTCACCCCTCCACTTT. Its translation is CASSLKGVNNSPLHF.

This clonotype was seen only a few times. This sequence joins TRBV30 and TRBJ1-5, with 9 bases fitting TRBD1. V trimming: 3 bases; J trimming: 11 bases; junction bases outside the gene matches: 14. CDR1 and CDR2 (germline): GTSNPN, SVGIG (reference sequence). CDR3 size: 15 residues. This CDR3 reads CAWSPPGTGILAQHF. As DNA, the CDR3 is TGTGCCTGGAGCCCCCCCGGGACAGGGATTTTAGCCCAGCATTTT.

Only a few counts were recorded for this clonotype. This chain uses TRBV30 with TRBJ1-2, with D uncertain. The CDR3 runs 14 residues. Deletions cut 5 bases from V and 4 bases from J, with 17 bases between. Germline CDR1 reads GTSNPN; CDR2 reads SVGIG (reference sequence). In nucleotides, the CDR3 is TGTGCCTGGTCCGGACCGGCTAACCTCTATGGCTACACCTTC. Protein sequence: CAWSGPANLYGYTF.

The chain joins TRBV5-4 to TRBJ2-3, with TRBD1 as a possible D gene (6 bases). CDR1 SGHNT and CDR2 YYREEE come from the germline V gene (reference sequence). The germline V and J ends were trimmed by 2 bases and 5 bases, with 18 bases remaining between them. CDR3 size: 16 residues. CDR3 region: CASSLVRGWGRDTQYF. In DNA form, the CDR3 reads TGTGCCAGCAGCTTAGTCAGGGGATGGGGCAGAGATACGCAGTATTTT.

The chain links TRBV20-1 to TRBJ1-2; no firm D call. Germline CDR1 and CDR2: DFQATT and SNEGSKA (reference sequence). The CDR3 has 12 residues. V lost 6 bases and J lost 0, with 8 bases in between. CDR3 coding DNA: TGCAGTGCCCCGCGGACTAACTATGGCTACACCTTC. This encodes CSAPRTNYGYTF.

The gene calls are TRBV7-6 and TRBJ1-2, with D maybe TRBD1 (5 bases). Germline CDR1 reads SGHVS; CDR2 reads FNYEAQ. This CDR3 is built from 13 residues. Trimming took 2 bases from V and 8 from J, leaving 12 bases between them. CDR3 region: CASSLRGGEGYTF. DNA of the CDR3: TGTGCCAGCAGCTTAAGGGGTGGAGAAGGCTACACCTTC.

The genes are TRBV11-1 and TRBJ1-2; 7 bases are shared with TRBD1. Germline V gives CDR1 SGHAT, CDR2 FQDESV (reference sequence). Trimming took 8 bases from V and 3 from J; bases not matched to a gene: 0. The CDR3 has 11 residues. Here the CDR3 DNA reads TGTGCCAGCGGACAGGACTATGGCTACACCTTC. Protein sequence: CASGQDYGYTF.

By proportion, this clonotype is medium-sized. The chain employs TRBV15 and TRBJ2-5, with 8 bases aligning to TRBD2. The CDR3 has 16 amino acids. The V segment lost 4 bases and the J segment 5 bases; nucleotides outside the gene matches: 12. CDR1 is LNHNV, CDR2 YYDKDF, per germline (reference sequence). CDR3 residues: CATSTVPGGSWETQYF. Here the CDR3 DNA reads TGTGCCACCAGCACGGTCCCGGGGGGGTCTTGGGAGACCCAGTACTTC.